Reported below is one TCR beta chain. Its cognate antigen is unknown. The data are from a study of tumor and adjacent non-tumor tissue in lung cancer. As for the study in general: Histology: around twelve adenocarcinoma, a couple of squamous cell carcinoma, 1 small cell lung cancer.

The template was RNA from unsorted bulk tissue. The CDR3 consists of 11 residues. CDR1 is SQVTM, CDR2 ANQGSEA, per germline. Trimming took 6 bases from V and 4 from J; bases not matched to a gene: 2. A modified ARM-PCR protocol with three rounds of nested PCR amplified TCRbeta. TCRdb reprocessed the multiplex PCR reads with MiXCR, giving one entry per CDR3 protein. Of approximately 150,000 distinct CDR3 sequences in the sample, approximately 66% were seen once. General study points: Tumor TCR diversity, when higher, was linked to shorter survival.

This sequence originates from a man between 60 and 75 years old with small cell lung cancer. V usage is TRBV29-1 and J usage is TRBJ2-5, with 7 nucleotides matching TRBD1. Sequencing input: lung tumor tissue. The CDR3 DNA reads as TGCAGCGTGGGACAGCGAGAGACCCAGTACTTC. Translation gives CSVGQRETQYF.